The entry below gives a single TCR beta chain sequence along with its context. It has no known antigen specificity. No base quality values were provided; no much bigger clone lies one nucleotide off. For sequencing of the TCRbeta CDR3 region, genomic DNA was extracted from the sorted cells. TCRbeta CDR3 regions were sequenced using the immunoSEQ Assay. In its TCRdb copy, this immuneACCESS table keeps in-frame sequences only and misses some clones. Where compared with another copy, unresolved V genes explain less than half of these, and the others have no known cause. The sample table lists some 79,000 clones, approximately 85% of them with a count of one. The ten largest make up over 4% of the sample. The trial excluded patients who had a history of autoimmune disease or who were on systemic immunosuppression. In every dose cohort, peripheral blood was drawn for TCR sequencing at baseline, cycle 4 day 1, and cycle 7 day 1. The samples were taken from a phase I, first-in-human, multicenter, open-label dose-escalation trial of ivuxolimab. Adults with locally advanced or metastatic head and neck squamous cell, hepatocellular, melanoma or renal cell carcinoma were enrolled in the trial. Before TCR sequencing, CD4+ T cells and CD8+ T cells from peripheral blood were sorted into separate populations.

The source of the sample is a study of OX40 agonist ivuxolimab in advanced cancers. Regarding the research as a whole: The costimulatory receptor OX40 (CD134) was targeted by ivuxolimab, a fully human IgG2 agonistic monoclonal antibody. Prior anti-PD-1, anti-PD-L1 or anti-CTLA-4 therapy was permitted, and about 40% of dose-escalation patients had received checkpoint inhibitors. The point of sequencing TCRbeta in the periphery was to test whether ivuxolimab changed TCR sequence diversity and drove clonal T-cell expansion. Partial responses occurred in three dose-escalation patients: two with cutaneous melanoma and one with hepatocellular carcinoma. Intravenous ivuxolimab was administered to patients every 2 weeks at six dose levels: 0.01, 0.1, 0.3, 1.5, 3 and 10 mg/kg. Of the roughly 52 patients in dose escalation, approximately 20 had hepatocellular carcinoma, about 15 had melanoma, 9 had renal cell carcinoma and 9 had head and neck cancer. The paper covers the monotherapy dose-escalation part of the phase I ivuxolimab trial, which included N ≈ 54 patients. The dose-escalation cohort was about 87% male with a mean age of around 64 years, ranging from about 23 to 85.

The paper's findings and limits, for the study overall: Clonal expansion of both CD4+ and CD8+ blood T cells was observed from baseline to week 6 at doses 0.1 to 3.0 mg/kg. On average, CD8+ T cells showed more expanded clones than CD4+ T cells after ivuxolimab. Low levels of normalized T-cell clonal expansion were also seen in some patients who did not respond. In the 0.1-3.0 mg/kg groups, partial responders were among the patients with the lowest normalized peripheral clonal expansion, particularly in CD8+ T cells. The antigen specificity of the clonally expanded peripheral T cells was not determined.

Cut back by 7 bases and 4 bases, the V and J ends lie 16 bases apart. The CDR3, cysteine through phenylalanine, is 15 amino acids long. Just the 45-base CDR3 DNA is kept, in frame starting at base 1. The germline V gene specifies MNHGY as CDR1 and SAAAGT as CDR2. Recombination joined TRBV6-8 with TRBJ2-2; a weak D assignment points to TRBD2 (7 bases agree). The material sequenced was CD4+ or CD8+ T cells sorted from blood, taken in a trial of the OX40 agonist ivuxolimab. This sequence originates from an adult with an advanced solid tumor such as melanoma, head and neck, liver or kidney cancer. DNA sequence: TGTGCCAGCACCAAACGGGGGGCGAGCACCGGGGAGCTGTTTTTT. It translates as CASTKRGASTGELFF.